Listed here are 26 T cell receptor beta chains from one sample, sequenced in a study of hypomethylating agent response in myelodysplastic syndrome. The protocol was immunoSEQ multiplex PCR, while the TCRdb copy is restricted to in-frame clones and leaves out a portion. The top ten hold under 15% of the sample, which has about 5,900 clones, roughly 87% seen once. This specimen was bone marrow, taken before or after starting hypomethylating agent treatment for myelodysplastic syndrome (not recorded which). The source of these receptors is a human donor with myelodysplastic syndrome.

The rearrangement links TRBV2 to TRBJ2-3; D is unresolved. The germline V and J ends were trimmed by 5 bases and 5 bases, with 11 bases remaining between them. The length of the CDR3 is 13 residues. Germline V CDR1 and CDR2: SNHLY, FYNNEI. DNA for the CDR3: TGTGCCAGCAGTCAATTCCTGGGAGATACGCAGTATTTT. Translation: CASSQFLGDTQYF.

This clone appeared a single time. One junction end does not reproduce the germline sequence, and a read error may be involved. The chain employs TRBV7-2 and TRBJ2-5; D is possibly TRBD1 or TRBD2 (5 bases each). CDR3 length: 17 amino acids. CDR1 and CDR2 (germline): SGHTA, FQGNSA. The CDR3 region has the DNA TGTGCCAGCAGCTTAGCGATAAGGGACGGGTTCCAAAAGACCCAGTACTTC. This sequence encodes CASSLAIRDGFQKTQYF.

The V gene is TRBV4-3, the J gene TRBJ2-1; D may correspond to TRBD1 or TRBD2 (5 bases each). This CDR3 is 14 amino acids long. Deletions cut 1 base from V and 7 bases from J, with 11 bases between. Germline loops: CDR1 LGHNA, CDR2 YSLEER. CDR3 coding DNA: TGCGCCAGCAGCCAAGGGGCCTGGGGGAATGAGCAGTTCTTC. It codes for CASSQGAWGNEQFF.

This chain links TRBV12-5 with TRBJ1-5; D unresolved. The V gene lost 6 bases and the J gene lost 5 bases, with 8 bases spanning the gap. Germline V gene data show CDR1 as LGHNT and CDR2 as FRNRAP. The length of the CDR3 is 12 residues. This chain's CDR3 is CASGTGDQPQHF. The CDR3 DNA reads TGTGCTAGTGGCACCGGGGATCAGCCCCAGCATTTT.

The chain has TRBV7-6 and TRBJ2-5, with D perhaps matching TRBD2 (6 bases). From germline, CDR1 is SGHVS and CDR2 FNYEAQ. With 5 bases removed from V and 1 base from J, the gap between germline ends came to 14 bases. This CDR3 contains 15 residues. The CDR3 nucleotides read TGTGCCAGCAGCCCGGTGCGGGGAGGCCAAGAGACCCAGTACTTC. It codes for CASSPVRGGQETQYF.

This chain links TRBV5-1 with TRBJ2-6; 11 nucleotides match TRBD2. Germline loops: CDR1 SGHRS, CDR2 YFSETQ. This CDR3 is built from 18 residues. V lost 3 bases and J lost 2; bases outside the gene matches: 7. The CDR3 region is CASSYSGTSGTGANVLTF. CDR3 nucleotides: TGCGCCAGCAGCTACTCCGGGACTAGCGGAACTGGGGCCAACGTCCTGACTTTC. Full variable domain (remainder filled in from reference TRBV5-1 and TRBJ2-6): KAGVTQTPRYLIKTRGQQVTLSCSPISGHRSVSWYQQTPGQGLQFLFEYFSETQRNKGNFPGRFSGRQFSNSRSEMNVSTLELGDSALYLCASSYSGTSGTGANVLTFGAGSRLTVL.

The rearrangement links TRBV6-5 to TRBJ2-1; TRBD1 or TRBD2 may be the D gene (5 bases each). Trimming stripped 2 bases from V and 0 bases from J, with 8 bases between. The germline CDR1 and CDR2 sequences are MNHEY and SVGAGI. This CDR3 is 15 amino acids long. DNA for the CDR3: TGTGCCAGCAGTTACCGGGACCCCTCCTACAATGAGCAGTTCTTC. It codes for CASSYRDPSYNEQFF.

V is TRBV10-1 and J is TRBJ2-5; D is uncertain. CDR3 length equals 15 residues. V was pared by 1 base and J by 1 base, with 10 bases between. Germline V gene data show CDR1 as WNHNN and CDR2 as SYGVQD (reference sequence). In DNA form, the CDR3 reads TGCGCCAGCAGTGAGTTGAGTTCAGCCCAAGAGACCCAGTACTTC. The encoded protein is CASSELSSAQETQYF.

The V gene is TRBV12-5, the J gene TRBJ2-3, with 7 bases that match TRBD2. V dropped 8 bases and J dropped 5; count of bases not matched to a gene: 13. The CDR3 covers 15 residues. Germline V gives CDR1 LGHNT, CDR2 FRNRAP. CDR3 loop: CASTRRRGVEDTQYF. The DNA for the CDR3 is TGTGCTAGTACCCGGCGACGGGGGGTCGAAGATACGCAGTATTTT.

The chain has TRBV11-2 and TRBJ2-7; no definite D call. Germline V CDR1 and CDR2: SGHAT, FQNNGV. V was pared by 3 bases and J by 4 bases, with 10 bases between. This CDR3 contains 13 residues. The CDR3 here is CASSLSGGYEQYV. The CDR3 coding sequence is TGTGCCAGCAGCTTGTCGGGCGGTTACGAGCAGTACGTC.

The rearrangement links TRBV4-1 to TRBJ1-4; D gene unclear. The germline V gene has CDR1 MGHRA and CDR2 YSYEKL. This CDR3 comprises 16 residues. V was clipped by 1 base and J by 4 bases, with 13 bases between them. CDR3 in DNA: TGCGCCAGCAGCCAAGGGTGGGTCTCCGATAATGAAAAACTGTTTTTT. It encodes CASSQGWVSDNEKLFF.

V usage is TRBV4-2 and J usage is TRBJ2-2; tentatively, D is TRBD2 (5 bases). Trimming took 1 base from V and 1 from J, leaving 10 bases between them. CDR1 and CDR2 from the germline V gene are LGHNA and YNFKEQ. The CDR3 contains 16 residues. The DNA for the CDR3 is TGTGCCAGCAGCCAAGGCCTTGAGGGGAACACCGGGGAGCTGTTTTTT. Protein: CASSQGLEGNTGELFF.

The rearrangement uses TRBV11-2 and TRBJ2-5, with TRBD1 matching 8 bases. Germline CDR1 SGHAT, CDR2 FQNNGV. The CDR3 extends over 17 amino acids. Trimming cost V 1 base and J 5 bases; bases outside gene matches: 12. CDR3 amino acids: CASSLGQGASLGETQYF. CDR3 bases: TGTGCCAGCAGCTTAGGTCAGGGGGCCAGTCTGGGGGAGACCCAGTACTTC.

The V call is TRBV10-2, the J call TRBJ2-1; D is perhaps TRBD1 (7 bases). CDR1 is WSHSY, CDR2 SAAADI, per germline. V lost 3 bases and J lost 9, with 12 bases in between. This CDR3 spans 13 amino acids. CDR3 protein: CASSETQGGEQFF. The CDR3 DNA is TGCGCCAGCAGTGAAACTCAGGGGGGTGAGCAGTTCTTC.

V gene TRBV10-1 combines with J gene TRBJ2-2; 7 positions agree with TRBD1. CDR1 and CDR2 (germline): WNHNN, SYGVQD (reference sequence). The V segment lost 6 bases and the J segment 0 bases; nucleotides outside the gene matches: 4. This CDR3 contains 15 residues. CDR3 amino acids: CASSGQVANTGELFF. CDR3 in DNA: TGCGCCAGCAGCGGACAGGTAGCGAACACCGGGGAGCTGTTTTTT.

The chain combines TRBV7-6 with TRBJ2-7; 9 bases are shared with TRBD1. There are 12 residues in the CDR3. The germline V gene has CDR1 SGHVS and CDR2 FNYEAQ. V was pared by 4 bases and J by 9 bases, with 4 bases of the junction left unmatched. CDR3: CASSYGQGSQYF. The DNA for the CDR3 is TGTGCCAGCAGCTACGGACAGGGGTCGCAGTACTTC.

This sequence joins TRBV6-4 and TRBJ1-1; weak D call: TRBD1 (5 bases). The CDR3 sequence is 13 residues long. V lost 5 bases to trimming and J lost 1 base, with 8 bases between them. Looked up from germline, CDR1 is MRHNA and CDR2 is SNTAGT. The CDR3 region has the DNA TGTGCCAGCAGTCAGGGTTGGAACACTGAAGCTTTCTTT. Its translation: CASSQGWNTEAFF.

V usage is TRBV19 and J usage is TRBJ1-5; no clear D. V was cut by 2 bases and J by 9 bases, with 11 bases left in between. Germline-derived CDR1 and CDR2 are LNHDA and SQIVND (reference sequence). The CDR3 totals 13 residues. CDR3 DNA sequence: TGTGCCAGTAGTATAAGGACCGCGGTGCCCCAGCATTTT. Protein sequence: CASSIRTAVPQHF.

The CDR3 DNA is TGTGCCAGCAGCTTAGACAATCAGCCCCAGCATTTT. Protein product: CASSLDNQPQHF. This chain uses TRBV7-2 with TRBJ1-5; D not certain. Germline lookup yields CDR1 SGHTA and CDR2 FQGNSA. This CDR3 region has 12 residues. V lost 1 base and J lost 3, with 1 base in between.

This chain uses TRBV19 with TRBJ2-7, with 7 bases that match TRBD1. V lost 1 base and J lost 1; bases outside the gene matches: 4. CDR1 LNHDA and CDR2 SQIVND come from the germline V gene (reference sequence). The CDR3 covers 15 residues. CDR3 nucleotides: TGTGCCAGTAGTATAGGAGGGGGCGAGTCCTACGAGCAGTACTTC. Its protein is CASSIGGGESYEQYF.

The CDR3 protein is CASSGGTYEQYF. The CDR3 bases are TGTGCCAGCAGCGGGGGGACATACGAGCAGTACTTC. V is TRBV11-3 and J is TRBJ2-7; D is perhaps TRBD1 or TRBD2 (6 bases each). The ends were cut back, 5 bases at V and 4 bases at J, with 9 bases in the middle. Germline V gene lookup returns CDR1 SGHNT and CDR2 YENEEA. CDR3 size: 12 residues.

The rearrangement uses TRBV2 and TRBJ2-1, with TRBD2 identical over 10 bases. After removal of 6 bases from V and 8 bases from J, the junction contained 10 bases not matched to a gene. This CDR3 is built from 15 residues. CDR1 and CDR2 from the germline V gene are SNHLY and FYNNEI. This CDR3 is CASRGAGGLVDEQFF. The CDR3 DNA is TGTGCCAGCAGAGGAGCGGGGGGGCTGGTCGATGAGCAGTTCTTC. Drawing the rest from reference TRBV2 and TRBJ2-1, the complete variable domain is EPEVTQTPSHQVTQMGQEVILRCVPISNHLYFYWYRQILGQKVEFLVSFYNNEISEKSEIFDDQFSVERPDGSNFTLKIRSTKLEDSAMYFCASRGAGGLVDEQFFGPGTRLTVL.

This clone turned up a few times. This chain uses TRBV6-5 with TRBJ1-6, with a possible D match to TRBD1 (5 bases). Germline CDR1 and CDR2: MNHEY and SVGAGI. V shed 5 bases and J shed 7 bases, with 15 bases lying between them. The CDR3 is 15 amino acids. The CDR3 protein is CASSRVGPGNSPLHF. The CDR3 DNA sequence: TGTGCCAGCAGTCGGGTGGGGCCGGGAAATTCACCCCTCCACTTT.

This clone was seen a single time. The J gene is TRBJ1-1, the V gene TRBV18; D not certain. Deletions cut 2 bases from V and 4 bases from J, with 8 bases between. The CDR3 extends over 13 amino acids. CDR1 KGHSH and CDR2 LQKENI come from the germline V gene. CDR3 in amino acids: CASSPERRTEAFF. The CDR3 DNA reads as TGTGCCAGCTCACCAGAGAGGCGCACTGAAGCTTTCTTT.

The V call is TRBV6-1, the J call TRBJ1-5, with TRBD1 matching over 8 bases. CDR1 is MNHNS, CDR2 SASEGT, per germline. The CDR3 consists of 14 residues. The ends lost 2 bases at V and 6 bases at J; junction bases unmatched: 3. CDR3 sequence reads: CASSELGQGQPQHF. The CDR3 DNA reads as TGTGCCAGCAGTGAACTCGGACAGGGTCAGCCCCAGCATTTT.

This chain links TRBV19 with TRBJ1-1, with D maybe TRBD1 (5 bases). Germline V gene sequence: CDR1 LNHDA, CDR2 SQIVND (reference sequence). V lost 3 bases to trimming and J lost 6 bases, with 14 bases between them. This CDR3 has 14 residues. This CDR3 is CASSMRAGLPEAFF. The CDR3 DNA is TGTGCCAGTAGTATGAGGGCGGGGCTCCCTGAAGCTTTCTTT.